This T cell receptor (beta chain) is from a study of T-cell memory formation after mild COVID-19. Study overall: TCR clustering was largely donor specific. General study findings and limits: CD8+ contracting clones occupied EMRA, while CD4+ ones occupied mainly CM and EM. A second wave expanding day 15 to 37 was CD4+-biased; contracting clones were balanced.

Trimming took off 8 bases at V and 4 bases at J, with 14 bases between the two ends. The CDR3 extends over 13 amino acids. This clonotype was seen ten or more times. Its antigen is unknown. TCRdb reanalysed the 5' RACE reads using MiXCR and keeps one entry per CDR3 protein. This table has 85,000 to 130,000 distinct CDR3 sequences, around 12% appearing once. The J gene is TRBJ1-1, the V gene TRBV12-3 or TRBV12-4, with a possible D match to TRBD1 (5 bases). This TCR came from an adult woman who had mild COVID-19 (a few samples of this study predate the infection). Cell type and time point are not known. Specimen: PBMCs or a T cell subset sorted from them (not recorded which). CDR3: CASCTARVTEAFF. Written as DNA, the CDR3 is TGTGCCAGCTGTACGGCCAGGGTCACTGAAGCTTTCTTT.